The clone carrying this TCR beta chain has more than one count but fewer than ten. Its antigen remains unknown. This sample was included in a study of response to subunit inactivated influenza vaccine. General study results and limits: Authors suggested each seasonal flu vaccination may recruit only limited numbers of new T cells.

MiXCR, run by TCRdb on the RT-PCR reads, gives a single entry per CDR3 protein. This sample has some 800,000 distinct CDR3 sequences, with over 20% found just once. Looked up from germline, CDR1 is MNHEY and CDR2 is SVGAGI. V lost 2 bases to trimming and J lost 10 bases, with 9 bases between them. The CDR3 extends over 13 amino acids. Sequencing used PBMCs from blood, obtained 4 to 6 days after vaccination. This chain links TRBV6-5 with TRBJ1-6; D not certain. The TCR was taken from a man in his fifties who received an inactivated influenza vaccine. This chain's CDR3 is CASSYGLWSPLHF. The CDR3 nucleotides are TGTGCCAGCAGTTACGGGCTCTGGTCACCCCTCCACTTT.